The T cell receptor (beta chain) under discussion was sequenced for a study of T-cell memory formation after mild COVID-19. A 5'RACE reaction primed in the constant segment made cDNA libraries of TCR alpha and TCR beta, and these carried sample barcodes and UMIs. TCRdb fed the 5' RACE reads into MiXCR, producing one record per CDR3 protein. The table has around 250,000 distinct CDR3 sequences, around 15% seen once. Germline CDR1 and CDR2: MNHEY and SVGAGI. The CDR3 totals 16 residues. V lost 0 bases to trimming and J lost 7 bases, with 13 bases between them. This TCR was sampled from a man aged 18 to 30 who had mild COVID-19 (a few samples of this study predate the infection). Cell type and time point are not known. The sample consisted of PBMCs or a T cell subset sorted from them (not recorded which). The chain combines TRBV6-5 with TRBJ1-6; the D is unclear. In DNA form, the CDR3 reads TGTGCCAGCAGTTACTCGACCTTAGGGCAAAATTCACCCCTCCACTTT. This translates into CASSYSTLGQNSPLHF.